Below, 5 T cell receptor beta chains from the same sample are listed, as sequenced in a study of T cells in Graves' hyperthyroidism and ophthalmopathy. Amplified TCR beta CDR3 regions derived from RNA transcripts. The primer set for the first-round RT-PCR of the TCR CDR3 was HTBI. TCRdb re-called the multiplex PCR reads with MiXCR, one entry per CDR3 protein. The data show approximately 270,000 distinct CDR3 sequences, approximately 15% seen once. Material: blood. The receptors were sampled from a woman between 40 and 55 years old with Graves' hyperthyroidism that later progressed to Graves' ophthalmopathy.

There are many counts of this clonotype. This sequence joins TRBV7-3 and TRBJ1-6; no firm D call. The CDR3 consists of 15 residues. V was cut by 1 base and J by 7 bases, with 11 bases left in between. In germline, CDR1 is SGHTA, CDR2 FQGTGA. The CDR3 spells CASSLMPPGNSPLHF. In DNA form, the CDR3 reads TGTGCCAGCAGCTTAATGCCCCCGGGGAATTCACCCCTCCACTTT.

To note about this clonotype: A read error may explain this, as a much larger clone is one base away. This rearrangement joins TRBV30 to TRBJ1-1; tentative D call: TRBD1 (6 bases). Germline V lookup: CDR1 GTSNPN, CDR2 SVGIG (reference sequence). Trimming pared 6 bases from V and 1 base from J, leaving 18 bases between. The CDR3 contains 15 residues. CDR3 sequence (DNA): TGTGCCTGCAGAGGGGGATCCAGGGGGAACACTGAAGCTTTCTTT. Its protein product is CACRGGSRGNTEAFF.

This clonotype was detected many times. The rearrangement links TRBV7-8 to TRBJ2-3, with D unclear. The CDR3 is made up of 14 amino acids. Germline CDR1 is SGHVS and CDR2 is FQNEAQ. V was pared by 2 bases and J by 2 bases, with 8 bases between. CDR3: CASSLPLDTDTQYF. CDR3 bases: TGTGCCAGCAGCTTACCGCTGGACACAGATACGCAGTATTTT.

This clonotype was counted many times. The CDR3 nucleotides read TGTGCCAGCAGCGGAGAAGGGACTAGCTACAATGAGCAGTTCTTC. Amino acids: CASSGEGTSYNEQFF. The chain carries TRBV11-2 and TRBJ2-1; 8 bases are shared with TRBD2. The germline CDR1 and CDR2 sequences are SGHAT and FQNNGV. The V gene end was trimmed by 5 bases and the J gene end by 3 bases; junction bases not matched to a gene: 6. This CDR3 is built from 15 residues.

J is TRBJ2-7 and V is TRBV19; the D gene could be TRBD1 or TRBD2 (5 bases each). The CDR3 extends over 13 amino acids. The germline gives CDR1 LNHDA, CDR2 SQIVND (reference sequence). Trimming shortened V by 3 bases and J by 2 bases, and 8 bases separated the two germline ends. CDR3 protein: CASSMGEPYEQYF. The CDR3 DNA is TGTGCCAGTAGTATGGGGGAACCCTACGAGCAGTACTTC. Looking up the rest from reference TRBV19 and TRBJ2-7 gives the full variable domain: DGGITQSPKYLFRKEGQNVTLSCEQNLNHDAMYWYRQDPGQGLRLIYYSQIVNDFQKGDIAEGYSVSREKKESFPLTVTSAQKNPTAFYLCASSMGEPYEQYFGPGTRLTVT.